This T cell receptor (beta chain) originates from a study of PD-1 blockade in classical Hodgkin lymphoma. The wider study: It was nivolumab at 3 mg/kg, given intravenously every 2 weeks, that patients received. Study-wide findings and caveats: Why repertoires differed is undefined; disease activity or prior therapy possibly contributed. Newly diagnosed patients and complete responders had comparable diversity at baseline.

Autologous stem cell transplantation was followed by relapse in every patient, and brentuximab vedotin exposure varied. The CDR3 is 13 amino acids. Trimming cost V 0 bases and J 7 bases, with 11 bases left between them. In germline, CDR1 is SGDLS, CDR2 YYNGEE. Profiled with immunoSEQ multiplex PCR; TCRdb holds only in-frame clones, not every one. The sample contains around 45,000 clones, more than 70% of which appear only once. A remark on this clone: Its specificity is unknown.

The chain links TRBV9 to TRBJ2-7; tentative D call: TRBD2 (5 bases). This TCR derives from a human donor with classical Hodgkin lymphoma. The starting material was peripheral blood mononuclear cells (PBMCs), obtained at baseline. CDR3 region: CASSVARVGEQYF. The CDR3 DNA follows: TGTGCCAGCAGCGTAGCGCGGGTGGGTGAGCAGTACTTC.